These 28 T cell receptor beta chains originate from one sample sequenced in a study of CD8+ T cells in alopecia areata. Sequencing relied on a cDNA template that was reverse transcribed from extracted RNA. Some clones are missing from TCRdb's copy, which holds only in-frame ones; the method was immunoSEQ multiplex PCR. This repertoire shows 15,000 to 20,000 clones, 50% to 60% found once; its top ten account for roughly 8.2%. Treatment defined: oral pan-JAK inhibitor, 5-10 mg twice daily. It was from alopecia areata patients that lesional scalp punch biopsies and peripheral blood were collected. The sample here was skin, taken at week 4, from a patient treated with tofacitinib. The receptors stem from a human donor with alopecia areata.

The chain carries TRBV25-1 and TRBJ1-1; 7 bases match TRBD1. V lost 6 bases to trimming and J lost 4 bases; unmatched junction nucleotides: 17. The CDR3 length is 17 residues. Germline CDR1 and CDR2: MGHDK and SYGVNS. CDR3 in amino acids: CASRGHISPGGGTEAFF. CDR3 nucleotide sequence: TGTGCCAGCAGGGGGCACATCTCTCCAGGGGGAGGCACTGAAGCTTTCTTT.

Note on this clone: The junction departs from germline at one end; a sequencing error may be responsible. The rearrangement uses TRBV7-7 and TRBJ2-2, with D tentatively TRBD1 (6 bases). The length of the CDR3 is 14 residues. The germline CDR1 and CDR2 sequences are SSHAT and FNYEAQ (reference sequence). Here the CDR3 reads CASSLDRSTGELFF. The CDR3 DNA reads as TGTGCTAGCAGCTTAGACAGGAGCACCGGGGAGCTGTTTTTT.

V is TRBV4-3 and J is TRBJ2-1; 8 bases are shared with TRBD2. Trimming cost V 1 base and J 0 bases; bases outside gene matches: 8. Germline CDR1 is LGHNA and CDR2 is YSLEER. The length of the CDR3 is 18 residues. This CDR3 reads CASSQAFSGEGSYNEQFF. The CDR3 nucleotides read TGCGCCAGCAGCCAAGCATTTAGCGGGGAGGGCTCCTACAATGAGCAGTTCTTC.

J is TRBJ1-1 and V is TRBV30; 10 bases match TRBD1. The CDR3 runs 16 residues. Germline CDR1 reads GTSNPN; CDR2 reads SVGIG (reference sequence). With 1 base clipped from V and 3 bases from J, the junction kept 8 bases outside the gene matches. CDR3 region: CAWSAKDRGLDTEAFF. CDR3 in DNA: TGTGCCTGGAGTGCAAAAGACAGGGGGCTGGACACTGAAGCTTTCTTT.

The rearrangement uses TRBV7-8 and TRBJ2-7, with D possibly being TRBD1 (6 bases). Trimming cost V 2 bases and J 5 bases, with 13 bases left between them. The CDR3 is 14 residues long. CDR1 is SGHVS, CDR2 FQNEAQ, per germline. The CDR3 protein is CASSLRRTADEQYF. Here the CDR3 DNA reads TGTGCCAGCAGCTTAAGGCGGACAGCAGACGAGCAGTACTTC.

This rearrangement joins TRBV28 to TRBJ1-5, with D maybe TRBD1 (5 bases). V was shortened by 2 bases and J by 8 bases, with 25 bases between the two germline ends. The CDR3 loop spans 18 amino acids. The V gene's germline CDR1 is MDHEN and CDR2 SYDVKM. CDR3 sequence reads: CASSLRPFSGAREKPQHF. CDR3 coding DNA: TGTGCCAGCAGTTTACGCCCGTTCTCCGGGGCCCGGGAGAAGCCCCAGCATTTT.

The chain uses TRBV2 and TRBJ1-2, with a possible D match to TRBD1 (5 bases). There are 14 residues in the CDR3. V lost 2 bases and J 2 bases, leaving 9 bases between the germline ends. CDR1 SNHLY and CDR2 FYNNEI come from the germline V gene. CDR3 nucleotides: TGTGCCAGCAGTGAACAGGGTCGAAACTATGGCTACACCTTC. This codes for CASSEQGRNYGYTF. Supplemented by reference TRBV2 and TRBJ1-2, the full variable domain reads EPEVTQTPSHQVTQMGQEVILRCVPISNHLYFYWYRQILGQKVEFLVSFYNNEISEKSEIFDDQFSVERPDGSNFTLKIRSTKLEDSAMYFCASSEQGRNYGYTFGSGTRLTVV.

The chain employs TRBV5-1 and TRBJ2-6, with no clear D. There are 14 residues in the CDR3. CDR1 and CDR2 (germline): SGHRS, YFSETQ. Trimming cost V 0 bases and J 3 bases, with 4 bases left between them. CDR3 amino acids: CASSLDSGANVLTF. The CDR3 nucleotides read TGCGCCAGCAGCTTGGATAGTGGGGCCAACGTCCTGACTTTC.

The rearrangement joins TRBV5-6 to TRBJ2-2; D is perhaps TRBD1 (5 bases). Trimming took off 3 bases at V and 5 bases at J, with 8 bases between the two ends. The CDR3 is 13 amino acids. CDR1 and CDR2 (germline): SGHDT, YYEEEE. The CDR3 reads CASSSRVTGELFF. The CDR3 nucleotides read TGTGCCAGCAGCTCCAGGGTTACCGGGGAGCTGTTTTTT.

The rearrangement links TRBV18 to TRBJ1-2; 10 bases are a match to TRBD1. Germline CDR1 and CDR2: KGHSH and LQKENI. This CDR3 spans 16 amino acids. V dropped 2 bases and J dropped 2; count of bases not matched to a gene: 5. Written as DNA, the CDR3 is TGTGCCAGCTCACCAAAACCGGGACAGGGGAACTATGGCTACACCTTC. The encoded protein is CASSPKPGQGNYGYTF.

The CDR3 spells CASSQDLGQGYKPQHF. The CDR3 bases are TGCGCCAGCAGCCAAGATCTCGGTCAGGGTTATAAGCCCCAGCATTTT. The gene calls are TRBV4-1 and TRBJ1-5; D is perhaps TRBD1 (5 bases). Germline lookup yields CDR1 MGHRA and CDR2 YSYEKL. Trimming removed 0 bases from V and 8 bases from J, with 17 bases in between. The CDR3 consists of 16 residues.

This clone showed up just a few times. The CDR3 sequence: CASSLVVQETQYF. The CDR3 DNA is TGTGCCAGCAGTTTAGTGGTTCAAGAGACCCAGTACTTC. This sequence joins TRBV28 and TRBJ2-5; D unresolved. Trimming left V 2 bases short and J 2 bases short, with 6 bases between. The CDR3 loop spans 13 amino acids. CDR1 is MDHEN, CDR2 SYDVKM, per germline.

The chain couples TRBV10-3 to TRBJ2-3; possible D gene TRBD2, 6 bases. Trimming left V 4 bases short and J 3 bases short, with 8 bases between. This CDR3 is built from 13 residues. Germline CDR1 ENHRY, CDR2 SYGVKD. The CDR3 DNA sequence: TGTGCCATCAGTGCGGAGGGGACAGATACGCAGTATTTT. Its translation is CAISAEGTDTQYF.

The rearrangement joins TRBV4-2 to TRBJ2-3; the D is unclear. The CDR3 contains 12 residues. CDR1 is LGHNA and CDR2 is YNFKEQ in the germline V gene. The V end lost 5 bases, the J end lost 6 bases, and 9 bases lay between the germline ends. The DNA for the CDR3 is TGTGCCAGCAGCTACCCTGGGGATACGCAGTATTTT. The encoded protein is CASSYPGDTQYF.

This clone is medium-sized (0.01 to 0.1%) within its sample. V gene TRBV10-3 combines with J gene TRBJ2-2; D unclear. The germline V and J ends were trimmed by 2 bases and 1 base, with 11 bases remaining between them. Germline V CDR1 and CDR2: ENHRY, SYGVKD. The CDR3 is 16 residues long. The chain's CDR3 is CAISENEIRNTGELFF. The CDR3 coding sequence is TGTGCCATCAGTGAGAACGAGATCAGGAACACCGGGGAGCTGTTTTTT.

This clone was observed a few times. The chain employs TRBV19 and TRBJ2-5; D is possibly TRBD1 (6 bases). The germline CDR1 and CDR2 sequences are LNHDA and SQIVND (reference sequence). The CDR3 totals 14 residues. The ends were cut back, 3 bases at V and 6 bases at J, with 14 bases in the middle. CDR3 sequence reads: CASSIRDTGKTQYF. The DNA for the CDR3 is TGTGCCAGTAGTATCCGGGACACGGGGAAGACCCAGTACTTC.

The V and J genes are TRBV15 and TRBJ2-5; D may correspond to TRBD1 or TRBD2 (5 bases each). The CDR3 extends over 15 amino acids. V gave up 0 bases and J gave up 2 bases, with 10 bases separating them. CDR1 LNHNV and CDR2 YYDKDF come from the germline V gene (reference sequence). The CDR3 DNA follows: TGTGCCACCAGCAGAGATCGGGGCCTACAAGAGACCCAGTACTTC. As protein: CATSRDRGLQETQYF.

V is TRBV11-1 and J is TRBJ1-1, with D unresolved. This CDR3 has 16 amino acids. Trimming took 2 bases from V and 0 from J, leaving 13 bases between them. Per germline, CDR1 SGHAT and CDR2 FQDESV (reference sequence). The DNA of the CDR3 is TGTGCCAGCAGCTTAAGGGTAGGAATCCTGAACACTGAAGCTTTCTTT. It yields the protein CASSLRVGILNTEAFF. Full variable domain (missing parts from reference TRBV11-1 and TRBJ1-1): EAEVAQSPRYKITEKSQAVAFWCDPISGHATLYWYRQILGQGPELLVQFQDESVVDDSQLPKDRFSAERLKGVDSTLKIQPAELGDSAMYLCASSLRVGILNTEAFFGQGTRLTVV.

The chain has TRBV14 and TRBJ2-1; D perhaps matches TRBD2 (5 bases). Germline CDR1 and CDR2: SGHDN and FVKESK. The CDR3 covers 22 residues. Trimming shortened V by 1 base and J by 0 bases, and 28 bases separated the two germline ends. In nucleotides, the CDR3 is TGTGCCAGCAGCCAAGGCCTCCCTACTAGGTTGCAGCATCATTCCTCCTACAATGAGCAGTTCTTC. Translation: CASSQGLPTRLQHHSSYNEQFF.

The J gene is TRBJ2-2, the V gene TRBV5-1, with no clear D. CDR1 and CDR2 from the germline V gene are SGHRS and YFSETQ. This CDR3 region has 13 residues. Deletions cut 0 bases from V and 1 base from J, with 1 base between. The CDR3 bases are TGCGCCAGCAGCTTGGGGAACACCGGGGAGCTGTTTTTT. It is translated as CASSLGNTGELFF.

The rearrangement joins TRBV2 to TRBJ2-7; 13 nucleotides align to TRBD2. V trimming: 10 bases; J trimming: 3 bases; junction bases outside the gene matches: 3. The germline gives CDR1 SNHLY, CDR2 FYNNEI. The CDR3 has 13 residues. Here the CDR3 reads CATTSGGDYEQYF. As DNA, the CDR3 is TGTGCCACCACTAGCGGGGGGGACTACGAGCAGTACTTC.

This clone was detected once. This rearrangement joins TRBV19 to TRBJ1-6; D perhaps matches TRBD1 (5 bases). The CDR3 spans 15 residues. Per germline, CDR1 LNHDA and CDR2 SQIVND (reference sequence). V was cut by 5 bases and J by 7 bases, with 15 bases left in between. CDR3 amino acids: CASSPLGTGNSPLHF. CDR3 DNA sequence: TGTGCCAGTAGTCCGCTGGGGACGGGGAATTCACCCCTCCACTTT.

The chain uses TRBV18 and TRBJ2-3; no reliable D call. The CDR3 covers 15 residues. CDR1 and CDR2 from the germline V gene are KGHSH and LQKENI. Trimming stripped 0 bases from V and 0 bases from J, with 7 bases between. The CDR3 DNA reads TGTGCCAGCTCACCACCCTCGCGGAGCACAGATACGCAGTATTTT. Its translation: CASSPPSRSTDTQYF.

V usage is TRBV10-3 and J usage is TRBJ1-2; D is perhaps TRBD1 (6 bases). CDR1 and CDR2 from the germline V gene are ENHRY and SYGVKD. The CDR3 extends over 16 amino acids. Deletions cut 3 bases from V and 5 bases from J, with 19 bases between. DNA of the CDR3: TGTGCCATCAGTGACCCACCTGAGGGGGGACGGTATGGCTACACCTTC. Translated: CAISDPPEGGRYGYTF.

The chain uses TRBV14 and TRBJ2-5; 9 nucleotides line up with TRBD2. The J call may be in error: the DNA end matches TRBJ2-7 better. The CDR3 is made up of 16 amino acids. From germline, CDR1 is SGHDN and CDR2 FVKESK. CDR3 DNA: TGTGCCAGCAGCCACACGGGCGGGGGGGCCGCATACGAGCAGTACTTC. This encodes CASSHTGGGAAYEQYF.

This chain links TRBV28 with TRBJ1-1, with TRBD1 as a possible D gene (5 bases). With 4 bases removed from V and 0 bases from J, the gap between germline ends came to 33 bases. In germline, CDR1 is MDHEN, CDR2 SYDVKM. CDR3 length equals 22 residues. CDR3 in amino acids: CASSSIYPMSGGEPNMNTEAFF. CDR3 bases: TGTGCCAGCAGTTCTATCTATCCCATGTCCGGAGGGGAACCAAACATGAACACTGAAGCTTTCTTT.

Only one count was recorded for this clone. The chain links TRBV29-1 to TRBJ2-7; D unclear. There are 11 residues in the CDR3. The V and J ends lost 4 bases and 1 base respectively, with 5 bases between them. Germline CDR1 SQVTM, CDR2 ANQGSEA. The DNA for the CDR3 is TGCAGCGTTGGGGATTCCTACGAGCAGTACTTC. It encodes CSVGDSYEQYF.

This clone showed up just a few times. Written as DNA, the CDR3 is TGTGCCATCAGTGGCGGGGGGCAATCGAACCCCAATGAGCAGTTCTTC. It encodes CAISGGGQSNPNEQFF. The V and J genes are TRBV10-3 and TRBJ2-1; 8 bases match TRBD2. The V gene's germline CDR1 is ENHRY and CDR2 SYGVKD. Unmatched junction bases numbered 11, after V lost 4 bases and J lost 6 bases. The CDR3 contains 16 residues.